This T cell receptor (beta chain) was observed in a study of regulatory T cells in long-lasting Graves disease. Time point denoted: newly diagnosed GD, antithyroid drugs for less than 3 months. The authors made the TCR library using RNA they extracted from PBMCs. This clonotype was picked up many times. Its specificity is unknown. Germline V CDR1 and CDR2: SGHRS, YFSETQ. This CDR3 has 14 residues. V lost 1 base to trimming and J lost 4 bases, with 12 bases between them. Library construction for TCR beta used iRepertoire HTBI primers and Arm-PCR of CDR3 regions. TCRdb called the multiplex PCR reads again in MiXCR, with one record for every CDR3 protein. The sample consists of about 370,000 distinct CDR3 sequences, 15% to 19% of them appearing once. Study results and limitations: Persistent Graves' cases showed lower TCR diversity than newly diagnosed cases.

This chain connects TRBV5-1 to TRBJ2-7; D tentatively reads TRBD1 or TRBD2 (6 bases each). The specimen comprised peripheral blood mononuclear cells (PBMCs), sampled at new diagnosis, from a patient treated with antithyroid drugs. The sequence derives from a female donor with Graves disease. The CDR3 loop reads CASSLWGALYEQYF. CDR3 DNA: TGCGCCAGCAGCTTGTGGGGGGCGTTGTACGAGCAGTACTTC.